This TCR beta chain was sequenced in a study of control samples from healthy donors and cancer patients. The CDR3 is made up of 16 amino acids. In germline, CDR1 is SGHNT, CDR2 YYREEE (reference sequence). The V end was cut by 6 bases, the J end by 0 bases, with 13 bases between. Profiling relied on immunoSEQ multiplex PCR, and the TCRdb table lists in-frame clones only, not all of them. Of over 100,000 clones listed, about nine tenths are singletons. Material for sequencing was blood. This TCR was recovered from a human donor in good health. The donor label of this sample is uncertain. The chain has TRBV5-4 and TRBJ2-6; D is undetermined. The CDR3 reads CASTRPVISGANVLTF. CDR3 bases: TGTGCCAGCACCCGTCCCGTGATCTCTGGGGCCAACGTCCTGACTTTC.